The clone carrying this T cell receptor beta chain has only one observation. In the PCR, 60 Vbeta and 13 Jbeta primers were used. The assay was immunoSEQ multiplex PCR, and TCRdb's table has in-frame clones only and misses some. The sample shows under 250,000 clones, around three quarters of them seen only once. This entry belongs to a study of cytomegalovirus exposure and HLA in healthy donors. V dropped 6 bases and J dropped 2 bases, with 15 bases sitting between them. This CDR3 contains 15 residues. From germline, CDR1 is SGHVS and CDR2 FQNEAQ. The TCR was taken from a woman younger than 45 in good health and CMV-seropositive. Material: PBMCs. The chain uses TRBV7-8 and TRBJ2-3, with D perhaps TRBD2 (5 bases). CDR3 protein: CASRSGVPDTDTQYF. CDR3 coding DNA: TGTGCCAGCAGGTCCGGGGTGCCCGACACAGATACGCAGTATTTT.